One T cell receptor beta chain is described in this entry. What it binds is unknown. This specimen belongs to a study of T cells after yellow fever vaccination. Study results and caveats: Although the secondary response was weaker, it peaked faster, at day 5 versus 15. The booster response re-showed most primary clones: around 95% CD4, over 80% CD8.

TCRdb re-called the 5' RACE reads through MiXCR, storing one row per CDR3 protein. Among approximately 120,000 distinct CDR3 sequences listed, about 16% were seen once. The CDR3 runs 18 residues. The sample in question was CD8+ T cells sorted from PBMCs, obtained 5 days after the yellow fever booster vaccination. J is TRBJ1-6 and V is TRBV21-1; the table assigns TRBD1, which was not confirmed against the DNA. TRBV21-1 is a recognized pseudogene. This sequence was found in a man between 18 and 35 years old who received the YFV17D yellow fever vaccine. CDR3: CASSLPTGSSSYNSPLHF. CDR3 bases: TGTGCCAGCAGCTTACCGACAGGATCGAGCTCCTATAATTCACCCCTCCACTTT.